The source of this T cell receptor (beta chain) is a study of preoperative IRX-2 immunotherapy in early breast cancer. Sample treatment: preoperative locoregional IRX-2 cytokine immunotherapy. Preoperative locoregional IRX-2 cytokine immunotherapy was tested in the phase Ib source study. The data were produced by immunoSEQ multiplex PCR, yet TCRdb's version contains in-frame clones alone and is incomplete. The sample contains 90,000 to 100,000 clones, roughly 90% of which appear only once. The receptor was isolated from a human donor with breast cancer. The specimen was tumor tissue, collected after IRX-2 immunotherapy.

CDR3 region: CASSEPQVNSPLHF. CDR3 bases: TGCGCCAGCAGTGAACCCCAGGTAAATTCACCCCTCCACTTT. The chain carries TRBV10-1 and TRBJ1-6; D gene unclear. CDR1 WNHNN and CDR2 SYGVQD come from the germline V gene (reference sequence). With 3 bases removed from V and 7 bases from J, the gap between germline ends came to 10 bases. The CDR3 loop spans 14 amino acids.